Below, 17 T cell receptor beta chains from the same sample are listed, as sequenced in a study of cytomegalovirus exposure and HLA in healthy donors. Researchers ran the PCR with 60 Vbeta and 13 Jbeta primers. Repertoires were generated with immunoSEQ multiplex PCR, while TCRdb's copy carries only in-frame clones and drops some. The data show 150,000 or so clones, just over 75% seen once. What was sequenced was PBMCs. Receptor source: a woman in her thirties or forties in good health and CMV-seronegative.

The chain links TRBV28 to TRBJ2-1; TRBD2 is a possible D gene (5 bases). Trimming shortened V by 1 base and J by 6 bases, and 7 bases separated the two germline ends. The CDR3 extends over 13 amino acids. Germline CDR1 and CDR2: MDHEN and SYDVKM. CDR3 bases: TGTGCCAGCAGTTTATCTAGCCCCAATGAGCAGTTCTTC. This gives the protein CASSLSSPNEQFF.

There are a few counts of this clone. The chain is built from TRBV30 and TRBJ2-3; D is ambiguous. Trimming left V 3 bases short and J 0 bases short, with 19 bases between. CDR1 GTSNPN and CDR2 SVGIG come from the germline V gene (reference sequence). The CDR3 length is 17 residues. The CDR3 protein is CAWSVARGPGSTDTQYF. DNA for the CDR3: TGTGCCTGGAGCGTAGCCCGTGGCCCCGGGAGCACAGATACGCAGTATTTT.

The rearrangement joins TRBV2 to TRBJ1-4, with a possible D match to TRBD1 (6 bases). Deletions cut 7 bases from V and 8 bases from J, with 8 bases between. The CDR3 covers 11 residues. Germline assignment: CDR1 SNHLY and CDR2 FYNNEI. The CDR3 coding sequence is TGTGCCAGCACGGACAGCGAAAAACTGTTTTTT. This sequence encodes CASTDSEKLFF.

The V call is TRBV13, the J call TRBJ2-1; 8 bases line up with TRBD2. CDR1 and CDR2 (germline): PRHDT, FYEKMQ (reference sequence). V dropped 6 bases and J dropped 5; count of bases not matched to a gene: 15. CDR3 length equals 17 residues. This CDR3 reads CASSSPVGSGVHNEQFF. CDR3 coding DNA: TGTGCCAGCAGTTCCCCCGTGGGTAGCGGGGTCCACAATGAGCAGTTCTTC.

This clone was seen a few times. This CDR3 reads CASSIGGDQPQHF. As DNA, the CDR3 is TGTGCCAGTAGTATCGGAGGTGATCAGCCCCAGCATTTT. The chain carries TRBV19 and TRBJ1-5; D is unclear. V was trimmed by 3 bases and J by 5 bases, leaving 8 bases between them. Germline assignment: CDR1 LNHDA and CDR2 SQIVND (reference sequence). The CDR3 is 13 amino acids. The full variable domain, its missing parts supplied by reference TRBV19 and TRBJ1-5, is DGGITQSPKYLFRKEGQNVTLSCEQNLNHDAMYWYRQDPGQGLRLIYYSQIVNDFQKGDIAEGYSVSREKKESFPLTVTSAQKNPTAFYLCASSIGGDQPQHFGDGTRLSIL.

V usage is TRBV19 and J usage is TRBJ2-3, with TRBD2 matching over 14 bases. The germline CDR1 and CDR2 sequences are LNHDA and SQIVND (reference sequence). With V trimmed by 2 bases and J by 3 bases, 7 bases remained unmatched. The CDR3 length is 18 residues. The CDR3 DNA sequence: TGTGCCAGTAGTATATTAGGGACTAGCGGGAGACTAACAGATACGCAGTATTTT. Translated: CASSILGTSGRLTDTQYF.

On this clone: The DNA is omitted, as the CDR3 cannot be located on it reliably, and the CDR3 follows TCRdb's listing. The CDR3 sequence is CASSFGSGSYNEQFF. This rearrangement joins TRBV5-6 to TRBJ2-1; the D segment call TRBD2 is taken from the table without a DNA check. Looked up from germline, CDR1 is SGHDT and CDR2 is YYEEEE. The CDR3 is 15 residues long, counting both termini.

This rearrangement joins TRBV18 to TRBJ2-7; TRBD1 matches 8 bases. CDR1 KGHSH and CDR2 LQKENI come from the germline V gene. V trimming: 6 bases; J trimming: 5 bases; junction bases outside the gene matches: 12. CDR3 length equals 15 residues. CDR3 sequence reads: CASSRGQGLMNEQYF. The CDR3 bases are TGTGCCAGCTCTCGAGGACAGGGCTTGATGAACGAGCAGTACTTC.

This sequence joins TRBV5-6 and TRBJ2-3, with D possibly TRBD1 on 5 matching bases. V dropped 2 bases and J dropped 0 bases, with 13 bases sitting between them. This CDR3 is built from 16 residues. Germline CDR1 is SGHDT and CDR2 is YYEEEE. CDR3 region: CASSLQAAISTDTQYF. The DNA for the CDR3 is TGTGCCAGCAGCTTACAGGCTGCCATAAGCACAGATACGCAGTATTTT.

The chain joins TRBV27 to TRBJ1-4; D unresolved. V was shortened by 2 bases and J by 7 bases, with 8 bases between the two germline ends. The CDR3 runs to 13 residues. Germline CDR1 is MNHEY and CDR2 is SMNVEV (reference sequence). The CDR3 DNA is TGTGCCAGCAGTTTACGGCGGGGTGAAAAACTGTTTTTT. It yields the protein CASSLRRGEKLFF. Full variable domain (missing parts from reference TRBV27 and TRBJ1-4): EAQVTQNPRYLITVTGKKLTVTCSQNMNHEYMSWYRQDPGLGLRQIYYSMNVEVTDKGDVPEGYKVSRKEKRNFPLILESPSPNQTSLYFCASSLRRGEKLFFGSGTQLSVL.

Points on this clone: In the same sample, other DNA sequences code for this CDR3. The chain carries TRBV30 and TRBJ2-1, with 11 bases lining up with TRBD2. The J segment lost 6 bases and the V segment lost 5 bases, leaving 3 bases of the junction unmatched. This CDR3 spans 13 amino acids. Germline CDR1 is GTSNPN and CDR2 is SVGIG (reference sequence). This chain's CDR3 is CAWSLAGGNEQFF. CDR3 coding DNA: TGTGCCTGGTCCCTAGCGGGAGGCAATGAGCAGTTCTTC.

The genes are TRBV15 and TRBJ1-4; no clear D. Germline CDR1 reads LNHNV; CDR2 reads YYDKDF (reference sequence). CDR3 size: 15 residues. V was trimmed by 1 base and J by 8 bases, leaving 14 bases between them. The DNA of the CDR3 is TGTGCCACCAGCAGAGCGGCCGGGGAATTGGAAAAACTGTTTTTT. Its protein product is CATSRAAGELEKLFF.

This clone occurred a few times. The genes are TRBV5-6 and TRBJ1-3, with a tentative D call TRBD1 (5 bases). The germline V gene has CDR1 SGHDT and CDR2 YYEEEE. The CDR3 is 14 amino acids. Trimming removed 1 base at V and 4 bases at J, with 9 bases between. The CDR3 spells CASSLWGVGNTIYF. Written as DNA, the CDR3 is TGTGCCAGCAGCTTGTGGGGCGTAGGAAACACCATATATTTT.

This chain uses TRBV4-2 with TRBJ1-6, with TRBD1 as a possible D gene (6 bases). Germline lookup yields CDR1 LGHNA and CDR2 YNFKEQ. This CDR3 is 14 amino acids long. V was pared by 4 bases and J by 7 bases, with 11 bases between. The DNA of the CDR3 is TGTGCCAGCAGCCCTGGACAGTACAATTCACCCCTCCACTTT. Its translation is CASSPGQYNSPLHF.

V usage is TRBV12-5 and J usage is TRBJ1-2; a possible D gene is TRBD1 (5 bases). CDR1 and CDR2 (germline): LGHNT, FRNRAP. Trimming cost V 1 base and J 6 bases, with 21 bases left between them. This CDR3 has 17 residues. CDR3 sequence: CASGLGYVREEEDGYTF. DNA of the CDR3: TGTGCTAGTGGTTTGGGGTACGTCAGGGAGGAAGAAGATGGCTACACCTTC.

The V and J genes are TRBV19 and TRBJ2-7, with 8 bases aligning to TRBD1. This CDR3 is built from 15 residues. V gave up 7 bases and J gave up 1 base; unmatched junction bases: 9. The germline V gene has CDR1 LNHDA and CDR2 SQIVND (reference sequence). The CDR3 sequence: CASMRGTGSSYEQYF. DNA for the CDR3: TGTGCCAGTATGAGGGGGACAGGATCGTCCTACGAGCAGTACTTC. Looking up the rest from reference TRBV19 and TRBJ2-7 gives the full variable domain: DGGITQSPKYLFRKEGQNVTLSCEQNLNHDAMYWYRQDPGQGLRLIYYSQIVNDFQKGDIAEGYSVSREKKESFPLTVTSAQKNPTAFYLCASMRGTGSSYEQYFGPGTRLTVT.

The chain couples TRBV12-5 to TRBJ2-7; D ambiguous. Trimming took 2 bases from V and 4 from J, leaving 6 bases between them. The CDR3 length is 12 residues. Looked up from germline, CDR1 is LGHNT and CDR2 is FRNRAP. Here the CDR3 reads CASGLTAYEQYF. CDR3 nucleotide sequence: TGTGCTAGTGGTTTGACCGCGTACGAGCAGTACTTC.